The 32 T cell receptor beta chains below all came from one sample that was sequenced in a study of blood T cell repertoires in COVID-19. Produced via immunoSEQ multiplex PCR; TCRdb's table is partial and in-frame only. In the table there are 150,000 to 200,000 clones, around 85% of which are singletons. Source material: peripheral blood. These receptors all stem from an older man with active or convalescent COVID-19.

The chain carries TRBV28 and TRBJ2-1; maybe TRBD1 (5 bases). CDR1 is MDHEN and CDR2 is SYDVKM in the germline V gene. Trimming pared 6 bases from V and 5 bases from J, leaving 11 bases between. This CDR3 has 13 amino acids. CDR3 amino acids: CASSRSGHNEQFF. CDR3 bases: TGTGCCAGCAGCCGGTCAGGGCACAATGAGCAGTTCTTC. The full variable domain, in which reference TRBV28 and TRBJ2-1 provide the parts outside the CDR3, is DVKVTQSSRYLVKRTGEKVFLECVQDMDHENMFWYRQDPGLGLRLIYFSYDVKMKEKGDIPEGYSVSREKKERFSLILESASTNQTSMYLCASSRSGHNEQFFGPGTRLTVL.

Written as DNA, the CDR3 is TGTGCCAGCAGCCCCAATAGCGGGGGTTATCTCGAGCAGTACTTC. Protein product: CASSPNSGGYLEQYF. The V gene is TRBV3-1 (or the pseudogene TRBV3-2), the J gene TRBJ2-7; 9 bases align to TRBD2. The CDR3 runs 15 residues. With 4 bases clipped from V and 6 bases from J, the junction kept 10 bases outside the gene matches. CDR1 LGHDT and CDR2 YNNKEL come from the germline V gene (reference sequence).

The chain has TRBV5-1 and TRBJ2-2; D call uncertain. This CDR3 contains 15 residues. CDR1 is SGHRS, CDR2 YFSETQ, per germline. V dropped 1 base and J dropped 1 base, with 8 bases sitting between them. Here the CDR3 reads CASSLIGQNTGELFF. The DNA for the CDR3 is TGCGCCAGCAGCTTGATCGGTCAGAACACCGGGGAGCTGTTTTTT.

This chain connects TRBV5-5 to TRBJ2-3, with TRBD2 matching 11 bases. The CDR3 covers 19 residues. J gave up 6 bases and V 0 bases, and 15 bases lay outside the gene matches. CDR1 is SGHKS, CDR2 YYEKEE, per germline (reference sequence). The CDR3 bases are TGTGCCAGCAGCTTGGGCTCTAGCGGGGGGCTAGGGTCCCTCGATACGCAGTATTTT. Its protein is CASSLGSSGGLGSLDTQYF.

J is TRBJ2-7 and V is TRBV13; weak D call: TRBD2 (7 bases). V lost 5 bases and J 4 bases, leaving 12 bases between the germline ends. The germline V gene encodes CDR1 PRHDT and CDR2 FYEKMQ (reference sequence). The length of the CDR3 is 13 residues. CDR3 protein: CASSVAGAYEQYF. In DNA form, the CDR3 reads TGTGCCAGCAGCGTGGCGGGGGCTTACGAGCAGTACTTC.

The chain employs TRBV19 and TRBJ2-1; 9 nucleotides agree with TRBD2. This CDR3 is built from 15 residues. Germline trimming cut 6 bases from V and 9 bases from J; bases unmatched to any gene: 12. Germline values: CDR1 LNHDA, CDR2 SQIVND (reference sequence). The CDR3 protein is CASRGSGRYRSEQFF. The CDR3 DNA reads TGTGCCAGTAGGGGAAGCGGGAGGTATCGGAGTGAGCAGTTCTTC.

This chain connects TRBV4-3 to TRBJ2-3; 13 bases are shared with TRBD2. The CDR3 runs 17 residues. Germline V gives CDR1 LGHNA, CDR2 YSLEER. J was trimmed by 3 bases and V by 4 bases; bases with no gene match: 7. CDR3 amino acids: CASSPWTSGSGTDTQYF. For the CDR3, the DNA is TGCGCCAGCAGCCCTTGGACTAGCGGGAGTGGGACAGATACGCAGTATTTT.

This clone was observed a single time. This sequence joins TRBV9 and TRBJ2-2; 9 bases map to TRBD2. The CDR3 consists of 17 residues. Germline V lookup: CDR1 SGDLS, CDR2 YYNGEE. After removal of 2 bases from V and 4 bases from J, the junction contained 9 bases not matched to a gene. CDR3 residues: CASSVLAGGPGTGELFF. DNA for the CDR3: TGTGCCAGCAGCGTGCTCGCGGGGGGGCCCGGCACCGGGGAGCTGTTTTTT.

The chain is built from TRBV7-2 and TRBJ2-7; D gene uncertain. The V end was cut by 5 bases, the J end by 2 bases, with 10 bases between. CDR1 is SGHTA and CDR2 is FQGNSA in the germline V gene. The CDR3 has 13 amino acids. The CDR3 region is CASSPSTAYEQYF. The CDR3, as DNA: TGTGCCAGCAGCCCATCTACGGCCTACGAGCAGTACTTC.

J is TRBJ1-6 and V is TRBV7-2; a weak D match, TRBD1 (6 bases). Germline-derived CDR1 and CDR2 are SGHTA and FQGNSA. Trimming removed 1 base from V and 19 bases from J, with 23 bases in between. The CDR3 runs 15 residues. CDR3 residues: CASSLEPVTGRRLHF. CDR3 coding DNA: TGTGCCAGCAGCTTAGAACCGGTGACAGGTCGGCGCCTTCACTTT.

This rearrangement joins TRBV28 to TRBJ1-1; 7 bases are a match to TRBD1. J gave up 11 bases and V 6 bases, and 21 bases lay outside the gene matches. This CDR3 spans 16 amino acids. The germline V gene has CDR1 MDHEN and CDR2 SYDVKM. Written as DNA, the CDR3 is TGTGCCAGCAGCCGAAACGACAGGGCCCTCCTGGCATGGGCTTTCTTT. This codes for CASSRNDRALLAWAFF.

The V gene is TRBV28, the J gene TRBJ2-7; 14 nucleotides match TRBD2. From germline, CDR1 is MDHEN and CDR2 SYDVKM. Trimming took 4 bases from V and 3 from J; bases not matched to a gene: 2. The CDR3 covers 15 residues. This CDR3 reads CASSSGLAGVYEQYF. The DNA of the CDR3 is TGTGCCAGCAGTTCGGGACTAGCGGGAGTCTACGAGCAGTACTTC.

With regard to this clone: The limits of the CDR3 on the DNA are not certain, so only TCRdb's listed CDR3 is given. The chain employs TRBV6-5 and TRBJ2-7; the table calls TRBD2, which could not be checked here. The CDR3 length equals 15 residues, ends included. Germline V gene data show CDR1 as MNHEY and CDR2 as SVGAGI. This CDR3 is CASSTSGLSTYEQYF.

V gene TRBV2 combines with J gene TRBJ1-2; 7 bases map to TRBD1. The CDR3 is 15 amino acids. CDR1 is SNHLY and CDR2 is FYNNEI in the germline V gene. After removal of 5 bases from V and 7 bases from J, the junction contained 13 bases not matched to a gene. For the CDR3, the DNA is TGTGCCAGCAGTATTCACGACAGGGCTGAGCCTGGCTACACCTTC. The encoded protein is CASSIHDRAEPGYTF.

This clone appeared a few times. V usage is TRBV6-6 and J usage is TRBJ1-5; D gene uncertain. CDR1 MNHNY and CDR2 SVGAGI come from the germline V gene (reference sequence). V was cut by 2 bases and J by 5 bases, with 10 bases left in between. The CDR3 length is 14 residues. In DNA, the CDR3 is TGTGCCAGCAGTTACCCCGAAGAGGATCAGCCCCAGCATTTT. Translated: CASSYPEEDQPQHF.

The CDR3 spells CASSQSSSGSSDTQYF. CDR3 DNA: TGTGCCAGCAGTCAGTCTTCTAGCGGGAGCTCAGATACGCAGTATTTT. V and J are TRBV25-1 and TRBJ2-3; 10 bases align to TRBD2. The V segment lost 5 bases and the J segment 4 bases; nucleotides outside the gene matches: 9. The CDR3 length is 16 residues. Germline V gene lookup returns CDR1 MGHDK and CDR2 SYGVNS. The entire variable domain, with the rest obtained from reference TRBV25-1 and TRBJ2-3, is as follows: EADIYQTPRYLVIGTGKKITLECSQTMGHDKMYWYQQDPGMELHLIHYSYGVNSTEKGDLSSESTVSRIRTEHFPLTLESARPSHTSQYLCASSQSSSGSSDTQYFGPGTRLTVL.

In nucleotides, the CDR3 is TGTGCCAGCACCAGGGAGGAGAACACTGAAGCTTTCTTT. Residues: CASTREENTEAFF. J is TRBJ1-1 and V is TRBV9; D perhaps matches TRBD1 (5 bases). V was clipped by 6 bases and J by 1 base, with 10 bases between them. Germline V gene sequence: CDR1 SGDLS, CDR2 YYNGEE. The CDR3 covers 13 residues.

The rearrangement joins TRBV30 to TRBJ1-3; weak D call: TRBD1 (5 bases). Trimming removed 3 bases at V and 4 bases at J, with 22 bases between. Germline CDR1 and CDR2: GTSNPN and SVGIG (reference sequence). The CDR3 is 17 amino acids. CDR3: CAWRRGQGGLSGNTIYF. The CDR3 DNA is TGTGCCTGGAGAAGAGGTCAGGGAGGTTTATCGGGAAACACCATATATTTT. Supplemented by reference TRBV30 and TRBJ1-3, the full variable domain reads SQTIHQWPATLVQPVGSPLSLECTVEGTSNPNLYWYRQAAGRGLQLLFYSVGIGQISSEVPQNLSASRPQDRQFILSSKKLLLSDSGFYLCAWRRGQGGLSGNTIYFGEGSWLTVV.

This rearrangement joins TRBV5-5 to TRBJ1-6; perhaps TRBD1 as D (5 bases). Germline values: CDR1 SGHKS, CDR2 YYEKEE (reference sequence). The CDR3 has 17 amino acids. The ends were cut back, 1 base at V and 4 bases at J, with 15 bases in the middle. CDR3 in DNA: TGTGCCAGCAGCTTGTGGGGCATGGGGAATTATAATTCACCCCTCCACTTT. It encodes CASSLWGMGNYNSPLHF.

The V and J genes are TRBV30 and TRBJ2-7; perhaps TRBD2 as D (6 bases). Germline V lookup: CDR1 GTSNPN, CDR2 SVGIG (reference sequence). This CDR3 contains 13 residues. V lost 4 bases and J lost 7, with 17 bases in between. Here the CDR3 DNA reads TGTGCCTGGAACCGGGCTGGGGGGAGGGAGCAGTACTTC. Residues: CAWNRAGGREQYF.

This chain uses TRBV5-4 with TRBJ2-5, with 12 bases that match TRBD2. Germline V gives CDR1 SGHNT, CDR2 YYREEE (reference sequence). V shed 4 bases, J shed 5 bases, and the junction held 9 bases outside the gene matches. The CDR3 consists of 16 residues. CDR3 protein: CASSGLAGGILETQYF. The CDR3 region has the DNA TGTGCCAGCAGCGGCCTAGCGGGAGGGATTCTGGAGACCCAGTACTTC.

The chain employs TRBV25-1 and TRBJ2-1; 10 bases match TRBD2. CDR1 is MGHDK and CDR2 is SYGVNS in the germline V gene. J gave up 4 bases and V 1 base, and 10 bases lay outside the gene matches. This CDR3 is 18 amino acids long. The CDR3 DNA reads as TGTGCCAGCAGTGAATCTGGGCTAGCGGGAGATTTATACAATGAGCAGTTCTTC. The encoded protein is CASSESGLAGDLYNEQFF.

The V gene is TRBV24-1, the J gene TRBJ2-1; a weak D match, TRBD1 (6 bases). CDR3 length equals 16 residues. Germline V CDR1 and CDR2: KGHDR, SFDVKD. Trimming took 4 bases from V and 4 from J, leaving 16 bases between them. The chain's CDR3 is CATSDMDRIGYNEQFF. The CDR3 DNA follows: TGTGCCACCAGTGACATGGACAGAATAGGTTACAATGAGCAGTTCTTC.

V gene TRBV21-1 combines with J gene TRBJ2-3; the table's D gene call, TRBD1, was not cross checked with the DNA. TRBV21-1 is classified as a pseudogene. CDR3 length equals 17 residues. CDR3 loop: CASSKALGQEHTDTQYF. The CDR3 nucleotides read TGTGCCAGCAGCAAAGCGCTAGGACAGGAACACACAGATACGCAGTATTTT.

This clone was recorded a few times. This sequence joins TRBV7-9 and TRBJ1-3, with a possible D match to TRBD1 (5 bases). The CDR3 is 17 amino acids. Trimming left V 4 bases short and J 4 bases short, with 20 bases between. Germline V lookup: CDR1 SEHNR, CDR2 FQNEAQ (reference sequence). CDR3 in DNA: TGTGCCAGCAGCTCCCGGGGGGTGGCTCTCTCCGGAAACACCATATATTTT. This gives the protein CASSSRGVALSGNTIYF.

CDR3: CASLGLAGGHLSDTQYF. As DNA, the CDR3 is TGTGCCAGTTTGGGACTAGCGGGGGGCCATTTATCGGATACGCAGTATTTT. The rearrangement uses TRBV25-1 and TRBJ2-3, with TRBD2 matching over 15 bases. The CDR3 extends over 17 amino acids. V trimming: 9 bases; J trimming: 6 bases; junction bases outside the gene matches: 13. Germline V CDR1 and CDR2: MGHDK, SYGVNS.

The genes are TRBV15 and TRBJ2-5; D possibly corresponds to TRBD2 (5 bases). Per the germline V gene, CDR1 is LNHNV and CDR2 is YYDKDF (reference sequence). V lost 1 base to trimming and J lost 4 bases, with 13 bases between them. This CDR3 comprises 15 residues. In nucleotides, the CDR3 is TGTGCCACCAGCAGAGGGCAAGCGGTTGTAGAGACCCAGTACTTC. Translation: CATSRGQAVVETQYF.

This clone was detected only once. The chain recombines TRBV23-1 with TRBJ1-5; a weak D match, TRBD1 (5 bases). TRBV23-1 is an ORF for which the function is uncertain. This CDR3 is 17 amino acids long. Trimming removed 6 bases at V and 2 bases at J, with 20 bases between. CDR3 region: CASRHWAGGKGNQPQHF. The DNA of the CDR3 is TGCGCCAGCAGACATTGGGCCGGGGGGAAAGGCAATCAGCCCCAGCATTTT.

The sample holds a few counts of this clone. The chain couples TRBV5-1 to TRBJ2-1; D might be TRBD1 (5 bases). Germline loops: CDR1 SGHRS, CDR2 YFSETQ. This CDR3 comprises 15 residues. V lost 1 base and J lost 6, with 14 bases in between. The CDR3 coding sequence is TGCGCCAGCAGCTTGTCGGCAGGGCAAGGCAATGAGCAGTTCTTC. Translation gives CASSLSAGQGNEQFF.

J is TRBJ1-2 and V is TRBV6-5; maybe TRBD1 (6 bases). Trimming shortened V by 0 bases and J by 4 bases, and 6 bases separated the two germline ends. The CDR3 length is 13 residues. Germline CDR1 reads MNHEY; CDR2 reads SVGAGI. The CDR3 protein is CASSYSGAYGYTF. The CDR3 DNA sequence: TGTGCCAGCAGTTACTCGGGGGCCTATGGCTACACCTTC.

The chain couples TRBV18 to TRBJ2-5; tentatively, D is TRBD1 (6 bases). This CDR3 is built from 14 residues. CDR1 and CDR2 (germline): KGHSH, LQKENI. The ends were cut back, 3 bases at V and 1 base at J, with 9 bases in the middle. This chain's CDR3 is CASSPGRGQETQYF. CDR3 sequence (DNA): TGTGCCAGCTCACCCGGCAGGGGCCAAGAGACCCAGTACTTC.

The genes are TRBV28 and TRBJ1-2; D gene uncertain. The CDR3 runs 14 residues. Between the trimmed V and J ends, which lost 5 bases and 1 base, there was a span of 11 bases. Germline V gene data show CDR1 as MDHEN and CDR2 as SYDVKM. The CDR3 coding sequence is TGTGCCAGCAGTCCGGGATCGAATAACTATGGCTACACCTTC. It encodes CASSPGSNNYGYTF.